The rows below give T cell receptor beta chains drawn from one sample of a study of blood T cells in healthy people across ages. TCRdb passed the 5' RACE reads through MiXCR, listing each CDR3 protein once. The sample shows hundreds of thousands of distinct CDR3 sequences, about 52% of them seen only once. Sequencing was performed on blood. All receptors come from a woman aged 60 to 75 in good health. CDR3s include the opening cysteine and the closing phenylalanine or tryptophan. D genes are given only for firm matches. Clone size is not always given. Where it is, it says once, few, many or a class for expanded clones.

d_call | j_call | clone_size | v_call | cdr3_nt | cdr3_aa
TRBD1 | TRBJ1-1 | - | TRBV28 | TGTGCCAGCAGTTTTGGTTGGACAGGGGGAACGGCTGAAGCTTTCTTT | CASSFGWTGGTAEAFF
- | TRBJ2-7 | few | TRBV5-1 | TGCGCCAGCAGCTTGGTCCCAGGATTCGACTACGAGCAGTACTTC | CASSLVPGFDYEQYF
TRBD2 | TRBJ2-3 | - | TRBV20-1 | TGCAGTGCCGTCGTAGCGGGAGCTGTTAGAGATACGCAGTATTTT | CSAVVAGAVRDTQYF
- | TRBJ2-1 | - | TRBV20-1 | TGCAGTGCTAGACCGGGGAGGAATAATGAGCAGTTCTTC | CSARPGRNNEQFF
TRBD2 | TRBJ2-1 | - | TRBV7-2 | TGTGCCAGCAGCACCCGGACTAGCGGGGTCTCCTACAATGAGCAGTTCTTC | CASSTRTSGVSYNEQFF
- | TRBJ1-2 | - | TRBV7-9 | TGTGCCAGCAGACCCGGGAACAACTATGGCTACACCTTC | CASRPGNNYGYTF
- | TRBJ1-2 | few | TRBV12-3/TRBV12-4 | TGTGCCAGCAGCTCAAGACCGAATAACTATGGCTACACCTTC | CASSSRPNNYGYTF
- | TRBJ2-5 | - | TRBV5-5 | TGTGCCAGCAGACCCGGGACGGGGGAGACCCAGTACTTC | CASRPGTGETQYF
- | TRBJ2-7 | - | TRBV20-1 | TGCAGTGCCCCACTCGGGGCTCGAGAACCCGAGCAGTACTTC | CSAPLGAREPEQYF
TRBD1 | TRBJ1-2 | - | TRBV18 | TGTGCCAGCTCACCTACCGCAGGGGGCACCTATGGCTACACCTTC | CASSPTAGGTYGYTF
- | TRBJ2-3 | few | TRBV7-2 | TGTGCCAGCAAACCCTTTGGTGCAGATACGCAGTATTTT | CASKPFGADTQYF
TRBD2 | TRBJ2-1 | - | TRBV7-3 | TGTGCCAGCAGCTCAACAGCGGGAGTGAATGAGCAGTTCTTC | CASSSTAGVNEQFF
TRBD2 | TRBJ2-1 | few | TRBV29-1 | TGCAGCGCTAGCGGACTCTACAATGAGCAGTTCTTC | CSASGLYNEQFF
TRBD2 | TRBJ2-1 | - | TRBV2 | TGTGCCAGCCGACTAGAACTCCAGGGACTAGCGGGAGTAAATGAGCAGTTCTTC | CASRLELQGLAGVNEQFF
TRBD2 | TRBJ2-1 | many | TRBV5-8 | TGTGCCAGCAGTTTTGGGAGGGCCTACAATGAGCAGTTCTTC | CASSFGRAYNEQFF
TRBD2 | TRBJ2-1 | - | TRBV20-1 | TGCAGTGCTAGGGGGTCTAGCGGGAGCGGCATGGGTTACAATGAGCAGTTCTTC | CSARGSSGSGMGYNEQFF
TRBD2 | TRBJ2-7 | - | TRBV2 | TGTGCCAGCAGTTGGACTAGCTGGGGCGAGCAGTACTTC | CASSWTSWGEQYF
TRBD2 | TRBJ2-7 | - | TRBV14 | TGTGCCAGCAGCCAGGCGGGAGCGCGTGAGCAGTACTTC | CASSQAGAREQYF
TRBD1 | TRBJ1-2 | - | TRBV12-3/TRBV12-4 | TGTGCCAGCAGTTTGGGGGACAGGGTGAATGGCTACACCTTC | CASSLGDRVNGYTF
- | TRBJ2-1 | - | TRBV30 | TGCGCCTGGAGGCCGGGTAGCAACAATGAGCAGTTCTTC | CAWRPGSNNEQFF
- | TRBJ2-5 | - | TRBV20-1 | TGCAGTGCTACCCCGTTAATAGCTTCAGAGACCCAGTACTTC | CSATPLIASETQYF
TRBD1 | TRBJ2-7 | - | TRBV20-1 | TGCAGTACGAAGTCTAGGACAGGGGACTACGAGCAGTACTTC | CSTKSRTGDYEQYF
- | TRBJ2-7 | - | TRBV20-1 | TGCAGTGCCGCGCAAAGCGGAAGGGGGTACGAGCAGTACTTC | CSAAQSGRGYEQYF
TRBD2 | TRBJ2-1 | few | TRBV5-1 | TGCGCCAGCAGCTTGGTCCTAGCGGGAGAGGAGCAGTTCTTC | CASSLVLAGEEQFF
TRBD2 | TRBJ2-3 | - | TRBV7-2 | TGTGCCAGCAGCTTAGAGGTGGGACTAGCGGATGGAGATACGCAGTATTTT | CASSLEVGLADGDTQYF
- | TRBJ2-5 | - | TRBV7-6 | TGTGCCAGCAGCTTAGAAACCCACCAAGAGACCCAGTACTTC | CASSLETHQETQYF
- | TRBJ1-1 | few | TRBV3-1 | TGTGCCAGCAGCCAAGAACGCTGGACTTCTCAGACTGAAGCTTTCTTT | CASSQERWTSQTEAFF
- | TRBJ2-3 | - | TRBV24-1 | TGTGCCACCAGTGATCTCGGTCTCGAGGCAGATACGCAGTATTTT | CATSDLGLEADTQYF
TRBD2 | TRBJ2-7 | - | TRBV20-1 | TGCAGTGCCAAACCGGGACTAGCCTACGAGCAGTACTTC | CSAKPGLAYEQYF
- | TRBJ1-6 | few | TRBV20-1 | TGCAGTGCTAACCTTTATAATTCACCCCTCCACTTT | CSANLYNSPLHF